The 30 T cell receptor beta chains reported below all come from one sample, sequenced in a study of monozygotic twins with inflammatory bowel disease. No DNA is given; TCRdb re-called the 5' RACE reads and lists each CDR3 protein once. The sample includes around 400,000 distinct CDR3 sequences. The specimen was blood. The origin of the receptors is a human donor with ulcerative colitis or Crohn's disease, or a healthy co-twin of an affected twin (not recorded which).

The chain uses TRBV5-1 and TRBJ2-2. The germline CDR1 and CDR2 sequences are SGHRS and YFSETQ. The CDR3 is 16 amino acids. CDR3 region: CASSLEGQGSTGELFF. Combining the CDR3 with reference TRBV5-1 and TRBJ2-2 gives the whole variable domain KAGVTQTPRYLIKTRGQQVTLSCSPISGHRSVSWYQQTPGQGLQFLFEYFSETQRNKGNFPGRFSGRQFSNSRSEMNVSTLELGDSALYLCASSLEGQGSTGELFFGEGSRLTVL.

This chain links TRBV19 with TRBJ2-1; the TRBD2 assignment by TCRdb is unverifiable without DNA. The length of the CDR3 is 16 residues. Germline V gives CDR1 LNHDA, CDR2 SQIVND (reference sequence). CDR3 residues: CASSNRREALKNEQFF.

This chain joins TRBV20-1 and TRBJ1-1. The germline gives CDR1 DFQATT, CDR2 SNEGSKA (reference sequence). CDR3 size: 15 residues. The chain's CDR3 is CSARDPRAGNTEAFF.

The chain is built from TRBV29-1 and TRBJ1-2; the TCRdb D gene call, TRBD1, has no DNA to confirm it. The length of the CDR3 is 12 residues. Germline assignment: CDR1 SQVTM and CDR2 ANQGSEA. CDR3 protein: CSVFQGAKGYTF.

The gene calls are TRBV24-1 and TRBJ2-5; TCRdb's assignment of TRBD1 cannot be checked, as there is no DNA. The length of the CDR3 is 15 residues. CDR1 is KGHDR and CDR2 is SFDVKD in the germline V gene. Here the CDR3 reads CATSDTRDRGETQYF.

The chain carries TRBV7-6 and TRBJ2-3; TCRdb's D call, TRBD1, is unchecked because there is no DNA. Germline V gene lookup returns CDR1 SGHVS and CDR2 FNYEAQ. This CDR3 comprises 16 residues. CDR3 residues: CASSNGGSAYTDTQYF. The variable domain in full, with the rest retrieved from reference TRBV7-6 and TRBJ2-3, is GAGVSQSPRYKVTKRGQDVALRCDPISGHVSLYWYRQALGQGPEFLTYFNYEAQQDKSGLPNDRFSAERPEGSISTLTIQRTEQRDSAMYRCASSNGGSAYTDTQYFGPGTRLTVL.

The rearrangement uses TRBV2 and TRBJ2-4; absent DNA, TCRdb's TRBD1 call cannot be checked. The CDR3 loop spans 16 amino acids. Germline V CDR1 and CDR2: SNHLY, FYNNEI. This CDR3 is CASTMGQTLTKNIQYF.

The V gene is TRBV27, the J gene TRBJ1-5; TCRdb selects TRBD1, and the lack of DNA leaves this call unchecked. Germline V gene data show CDR1 as MNHEY and CDR2 as SMNVEV (reference sequence). There are 15 residues in the CDR3. The chain's CDR3 is CASRPGTVSNQPQHF.

V is TRBV5-6 and J is TRBJ1-1; TCRdb returns TRBD1, unconfirmable since there is no DNA. CDR1 SGHDT and CDR2 YYEEEE come from the germline V gene. This CDR3 has 14 residues. CDR3 protein: CASSSRGRGTEAFF.

This sequence joins TRBV4-2 and TRBJ1-1; TCRdb reports TRBD1, a call that lacks DNA to check it against. This CDR3 region has 16 residues. Germline CDR1 LGHNA, CDR2 YNFKEQ. CDR3 amino acids: CASSPAQGAPNTEAFF.

The V gene is TRBV29-1, the J gene TRBJ2-1; TCRdb gives TRBD2 as the D gene, but with no DNA this cannot be confirmed. The germline V gene has CDR1 SQVTM and CDR2 ANQGSEA. The CDR3 is 14 amino acids. The CDR3 here is CSVERDSPLHEQFF.

This chain connects TRBV4-1 to TRBJ2-1. The CDR3 spans 16 residues. CDR1 MGHRA and CDR2 YSYEKL come from the germline V gene. CDR3 amino acids: CASSQDNNAVLSEQFF.

V and J are TRBV10-3 and TRBJ2-5; TCRdb proposes TRBD1, but this gene call is untestable without DNA. The CDR3 is 16 amino acids. CDR1 is ENHRY, CDR2 SYGVKD, per germline. The CDR3 spells CAISGGRDTRQETQYF.

J is TRBJ2-2 and V is TRBV20-1. CDR3 length: 16 residues. Germline loops: CDR1 DFQATT, CDR2 SNEGSKA (reference sequence). The CDR3 sequence: CSARDFRIGSAGELFF.

The V and J genes are TRBV5-1 and TRBJ2-3; TCRdb calls TRBD2, which cannot be checked without DNA. CDR1 SGHRS and CDR2 YFSETQ come from the germline V gene. The CDR3 is 15 amino acids. The CDR3 region is CASSWTSGRPDTQYF.

The J gene is TRBJ2-7, the V gene TRBV3-1; TCRdb proposes TRBD1, but this gene call is untestable without DNA. Looked up from germline, CDR1 is LGHDT and CDR2 is YNNKEL (reference sequence). The CDR3 runs to 15 residues. This CDR3 reads CASSQDPRILYEQYF.

The rearrangement links TRBV20-1 to TRBJ2-5; TCRdb selects TRBD2, and the lack of DNA leaves this call unchecked. This CDR3 spans 13 amino acids. Germline V CDR1 and CDR2: DFQATT, SNEGSKA (reference sequence). CDR3 loop: CSAGDFFQETQYF.

The chain couples TRBV5-4 to TRBJ2-1; TCRdb's D call of TRBD2 is untestable without DNA. CDR1 and CDR2 (germline): SGHNT, YYREEE (reference sequence). This CDR3 has 13 residues. The CDR3 loop is CASSILAGDEQFF. Full variable domain (rest looked up from reference TRBV5-4 and TRBJ2-1): ETGVTQSPTHLIKTRGQQVTLRCSSQSGHNTVSWYQQALGQGPQFIFQYYREEENGRGNFPPRFSGLQFPNYSSELNVNALELDDSALYLCASSILAGDEQFFGPGTRLTVL.

This chain uses TRBV6-1 with TRBJ2-7; TCRdb gives TRBD1 as the D gene, but with no DNA this cannot be confirmed. The CDR3 has 16 amino acids. Germline CDR1 MNHNS, CDR2 SASEGT. The chain's CDR3 is CASSHTRTGRIHEQYF.

V usage is TRBV12-5 and J usage is TRBJ2-1; without DNA, the TCRdb call of TRBD2 cannot be checked. The CDR3 sequence is 15 residues long. Germline CDR1 LGHNT, CDR2 FRNRAP. The CDR3 protein is CASRLAGSSYNEQFF.

The chain joins TRBV12-3 or TRBV12-4 to TRBJ2-1; TCRdb names TRBD2, which stays unverified in the absence of DNA. CDR3 length: 20 residues. The CDR3 region is CASSFKGTSGTLTSYNEQFF.

The gene calls are TRBV7-9 and TRBJ2-7. The length of the CDR3 is 13 residues. Germline CDR1 and CDR2: SEHNR and FQNEAQ (reference sequence). CDR3 sequence: CASSSTRSYEQYF.

This rearrangement joins TRBV7-9 to TRBJ1-1; TCRdb proposes TRBD1, but this gene call is untestable without DNA. Germline CDR1 and CDR2: SEHNR and FQNEAQ (reference sequence). The length of the CDR3 is 16 residues. The CDR3 here is CASSPFKTGQNTEAFF. The whole variable domain, filled in from reference TRBV7-9 and TRBJ1-1, reads DTGVSQNPRHKITKRGQNVTFRCDPISEHNRLYWYRQTLGQGPEFLTYFQNEAQLEKSRLLSDRFSAERPKGSFSTLEIQRTEQGDSAMYLCASSPFKTGQNTEAFFGQGTRLTVV.

The genes are TRBV5-5 and TRBJ2-2; TCRdb designates TRBD1, a call that cannot be tested without DNA. Germline V gives CDR1 SGHKS, CDR2 YYEKEE (reference sequence). CDR3 length: 16 residues. CDR3 in amino acids: CASSLVARGTTGELFF.

The rearrangement joins TRBV12-3 or TRBV12-4 to TRBJ2-5; absent DNA, TCRdb's TRBD1 call cannot be checked. This CDR3 spans 15 amino acids. The CDR3 loop is CASSRTRGMQETQYF.

This sequence joins TRBV25-1 and TRBJ2-7; the TCRdb D gene call, TRBD1, has no DNA to confirm it. Per germline, CDR1 MGHDK and CDR2 SYGVNS. This CDR3 has 15 amino acids. This CDR3 is CASSEWGDPSYEQYF.

V gene TRBV28 combines with J gene TRBJ1-5. Per the germline V gene, CDR1 is MDHEN and CDR2 is SYDVKM. The CDR3 consists of 12 residues. The CDR3 sequence: CASRPSNQPQHF.

J is TRBJ1-2 and V is TRBV10-1; TCRdb lists TRBD1, though no DNA is available to test this call. CDR3 length equals 13 residues. In germline, CDR1 is WNHNN, CDR2 SYGVQD (reference sequence). Here the CDR3 reads CASSLHTGYGYTF.

This sequence joins TRBV20-1 and TRBJ2-1; TCRdb's D call, TRBD2, is unchecked because there is no DNA. Looked up from germline, CDR1 is DFQATT and CDR2 is SNEGSKA (reference sequence). This CDR3 is built from 12 residues. The CDR3 loop reads CSASGRVNEQFF.

CDR3 protein: CASTEGSPGELFF. This rearrangement joins TRBV7-2 to TRBJ2-2; TCRdb returns TRBD1, unconfirmable since there is no DNA. The CDR3 sequence is 13 residues long. The germline V gene encodes CDR1 SGHTA and CDR2 FQGNSA.